This record covers a single TCR beta chain. No cognate antigen has been identified for it. For each CD8+ T cell subset, flow sorting was done in triplicate, and around 300,000 cells per subset went directly into RLT lysis buffer. To exclude memory contaminants, naive CD8+ T cells were stringently defined as CD45RO-CCR7+CD27+CD95-. Peripheral blood mononuclear cells were isolated from buffy coats by standard density gradient centrifugation. Naive CXCR3-negative and CXCR3-positive CD8+ T cells were flow-sorted using a FACSAria III. Total RNA was extracted from sorted cells with an RNeasy Mini Kit. This sample was taken from a study of CXCR3-negative and CXCR3-positive naive CD8 T cells (dated by TCRdb to about 2019). Turning to the overall study: In total, roughly 140 million TRB reads were obtained, which works out to roughly 1.5 +/- 0.3 million reads per library. Diversity and physicochemical repertoire analyses were performed on about 12 donors pooled from two independent experiments. The TRBV-TRBJ cluster analysis covered naive subsets from several donors and memory cells from 3 donors.

The CDR3 numbers 11 residues from cysteine through phenylalanine. No DNA is listed. CDR1 and CDR2 are drawn from the germline V gene: SQVTM, ANQGSEA. TCRdb shows the sequencer as NextSeq 550. The Human TCR Profiling Kit (MiLaboratory) was used to prepare UMI-labeled 5' RACE TRB cDNA libraries. cDNA synthesis used the entire amount of extracted RNA, and PCR amplification then used the entire amount of cDNA produced. Libraries were prepared in parallel with an identical number of PCR cycles. In the original analysis: With a minimum of two reads required per UMI, MIGEC and MiXCR pulled out about 52,000 +/- 9,100 unique UMI-labeled TRB cDNA molecules from each library. On average, approximately 40,000 +/- 10,000 functional in-frame TRB CDR3 nucleotide clonotypes lacking stop codons were found per library. After downsampling to 5000 UMI-labeled TRB molecules per sample, diversity metrics such as normalized Shannon-Wiener and Chao1 were calculated in VDJtools. VDJtools computed clonotype-size-weighted physicochemical properties of the central five CDR3 residues: interaction energy, strength, volume and Kidera factor 4. TCRdb reprocessed the reads and provides one entry for every CDR3 protein sequence; no DNA is given. Here the V and J calls rest on TCRdb's processing, not on the authors' analysis. This sample's table lists 84,000 or so distinct CDR3 sequences. 1.5% to 2% of the sample belongs to the ten largest clones.

Results and caveats for the whole study, not just this receptor: Compared with CXCR3-negative naive cells, CXCR3-positive naive cells had TRB CDR3s with higher hydrophobicity (lower Kidera factor 4), lower energy, and higher strength and volume indices. Both naive subsets had comparably high repertoire diversity, while memory CD8+ T cells had much lower repertoire diversity. Because surface CD5, which has been linked to self-reactivity in mice, was comparable between naive subsets, TCR interaction strength was also inferred from TRB CDR3 physicochemical properties. Freshly isolated PBMCs were used for most assays because CXCR3 expression went down partially after cryopreservation. Similar TRBV-TRBJ usage was shown by naive CXCR3-negative and CXCR3-positive cells from the same donor, whereas distinct patterns were shown by memory cells.

The rearrangement joined TRBV29-1 to TRBJ2-7; the TRBD1 assignment by TCRdb is unverifiable without DNA. This sequence originates from a human donor in good health. Some clones in this sample may be carry-over from other donors' samples. The specimen sequenced was naive CXCR3- CD8+ T cells from blood. The cell subset or site label, read with the paper, signifies: CD45RO-CCR7+CD27+CD95- naive CD8+ T cells lacking CXCR3 (TNR3-). The CDR3 in this case is CSAQGSYEQYF.